These 32 T cell receptor beta chains came from one sample sequenced in a study of lymphopenia after photon versus proton radiotherapy. Libraries were prepared by immunoSEQ multiplex PCR; TCRdb keeps only in-frame clonotypes and omits some of them. Of about 45,000 clones listed, roughly 87% are singletons. This specimen was peripheral blood, taken from a patient treated with photon-based radiotherapy. These receptors were taken from a man aged 35-49 years with gastric cancer.

The CDR3 is CASSVGLAGPNTGELFF. The DNA for the CDR3 is TGTGCCAGCAGCGTGGGACTAGCGGGGCCGAACACCGGGGAGCTGTTTTTT. V gene TRBV9 combines with J gene TRBJ2-2; 13 bases are a match to TRBD2. This CDR3 is built from 17 residues. The germline V gene has CDR1 SGDLS and CDR2 YYNGEE. The V segment lost 2 bases and the J segment 0 bases; nucleotides outside the gene matches: 1. Supplemented by reference TRBV9 and TRBJ2-2, the full variable domain reads DSGVTQTPKHLITATGQRVTLRCSPRSGDLSVYWYQQSLDQGLQFLIQYYNGEERAKGNILERFSAQQFPDLHSELNLSSLELGDSALYFCASSVGLAGPNTGELFFGEGSRLTVL.

This clone is a singleton in its sample. The chain couples TRBV21-1 to TRBJ1-4. TRBV21-1 is termed a pseudogene. The CDR3 totals 15 residues. CDR3 coding DNA: TGTGCCAGCAGCATCGAGGGTTTCGAGGAGGAAAAACTGTTTTTT. Amino acid sequence: CASSIEGFEEEKLFF.

CDR3 nucleotides: TGTGCCAGCAGCTGGGGTGGCCTCGGCTCCTACGAGCAGTACTTC. It specifies CASSWGGLGSYEQYF. The rearrangement links TRBV5-5 to TRBJ2-7, with unresolved D. This CDR3 comprises 15 residues. Germline loops: CDR1 SGHKS, CDR2 YYEKEE (reference sequence). Between the trimmed V and J ends, which lost 3 bases and 0 bases, there was a span of 13 bases.

The genes are TRBV6-5 and TRBJ2-1; the D is unclear. This CDR3 comprises 15 residues. Germline V gene data show CDR1 as MNHEY and CDR2 as SVGAGI. With 6 bases removed from V and 4 bases from J, the gap between germline ends came to 16 bases. CDR3 in amino acids: CASSPTGIGYNEQFF. DNA of the CDR3: TGTGCCAGCAGCCCGACGGGCATCGGGTACAATGAGCAGTTCTTC.

This chain uses TRBV5-6 with TRBJ1-2, with D maybe TRBD1 (5 bases). V lost 4 bases to trimming and J lost 4 bases, with 11 bases between them. CDR3 size: 13 residues. Germline-derived CDR1 and CDR2 are SGHDT and YYEEEE. The CDR3 reads CASSETGTYGYTF. CDR3 sequence (DNA): TGTGCCAGCAGCGAAACAGGAACCTATGGCTACACCTTC.

The sample holds a few counts of this clone. This chain uses TRBV27 with TRBJ1-1; D gene ambiguous. Per germline, CDR1 MNHEY and CDR2 SMNVEV (reference sequence). V was clipped by 3 bases and J by 0 bases, with 11 bases between them. This CDR3 is 15 amino acids long. CDR3 protein: CASSFSDGMNTEAFF. CDR3 DNA sequence: TGTGCCAGCAGTTTTTCCGACGGAATGAACACTGAAGCTTTCTTT.

V and J are TRBV14 and TRBJ2-7, with D possibly being TRBD2 (5 bases). CDR3 length equals 15 residues. The ends were cut back, 1 base at V and 11 bases at J, with 21 bases in the middle. Germline V gives CDR1 SGHDN, CDR2 FVKESK. The CDR3 sequence is CASSQAVAGLREKYF. The CDR3 nucleotides are TGTGCCAGCAGCCAAGCCGTGGCAGGACTGAGAGAGAAGTACTTC.

V usage is TRBV12-5 and J usage is TRBJ2-5, with 7 bases lining up with TRBD1. V lost 4 bases, J lost 4 bases, and 6 bases stayed unmatched. The CDR3 runs 14 residues. CDR1 and CDR2 from the germline V gene are LGHNT and FRNRAP. In DNA, the CDR3 is TGTGCTAGTGGTTCAGGACAGGACCTAGAGACCCAGTACTTC. Protein product: CASGSGQDLETQYF.

The chain recombines TRBV25-1 with TRBJ2-6; D gene uncertain. Germline CDR1 and CDR2: MGHDK and SYGVNS. CDR3 length: 13 residues. V gave up 5 bases and J gave up 0 bases, with 2 bases separating them. CDR3 bases: TGTGCCAGCAGTTCCTCTGGGGCCAACGTCCTGACTTTC. Translating gives CASSSSGANVLTF. Variable domain in full (rest from reference TRBV25-1 and TRBJ2-6): EADIYQTPRYLVIGTGKKITLECSQTMGHDKMYWYQQDPGMELHLIHYSYGVNSTEKGDLSSESTVSRIRTEHFPLTLESARPSHTSQYLCASSSSGANVLTFGAGSRLTVL.

The chain is built from TRBV30 and TRBJ2-5; TRBD2 agrees at 10 bases. CDR1 and CDR2 (germline): GTSNPN, SVGIG (reference sequence). V trimming: 3 bases; J trimming: 4 bases; junction bases outside the gene matches: 8. The CDR3 contains 15 residues. CDR3 nucleotides: TGTGCCTGGAGAATAGCGGGGGGATCCCGAGAGACCCAGTACTTC. It yields the protein CAWRIAGGSRETQYF.

This sequence joins TRBV30 and TRBJ2-5; 10 bases align to TRBD2. Germline lookup yields CDR1 GTSNPN and CDR2 SVGIG (reference sequence). The CDR3 is 13 amino acids. Trimming removed 2 bases from V and 7 bases from J; junction bases left unmatched: 4. CDR3 nucleotides: TGTGCCTGGAGTAGCGGGGGGGCGGCGACCCAGTACTTC. Its translation: CAWSSGGAATQYF.

This sequence joins TRBV6-1 and TRBJ1-6; D unresolved. The CDR3 covers 14 residues. Germline V gene data show CDR1 as MNHNS and CDR2 as SASEGT. With 0 bases removed from V and 11 bases from J, the gap between germline ends came to 11 bases. CDR3 loop: CASSEAPGLAPLHF. The CDR3 DNA follows: TGTGCCAGCAGTGAAGCGCCGGGGTTGGCACCCCTCCACTTT.

The chain uses TRBV30 and TRBJ1-2; 7 bases align to TRBD1. In germline, CDR1 is GTSNPN, CDR2 SVGIG (reference sequence). The CDR3 runs 14 residues. V was clipped by 7 bases and J by 2 bases; unmatched bases: 10. This CDR3 reads CASARDSQNYGYTF. CDR3 in DNA: TGTGCCTCCGCCCGGGACAGTCAGAACTATGGCTACACCTTC.

The sample holds a few counts of this clone. The chain has TRBV5-4 and TRBJ2-5, with D unclear. Germline assignment: CDR1 SGHNT and CDR2 YYREEE (reference sequence). V was clipped by 3 bases and J by 4 bases, with 13 bases between them. The CDR3 has 14 amino acids. CDR3 amino acids: CASSSTGSPETQYF. In nucleotides, the CDR3 is TGTGCCAGCAGCTCCACTGGTAGTCCAGAGACCCAGTACTTC.

The rearrangement uses TRBV19 and TRBJ1-3, with 7 bases lining up with TRBD1. Germline V CDR1 and CDR2: LNHDA, SQIVND (reference sequence). There are 15 residues in the CDR3. The J segment lost 7 bases and the V segment lost 3 bases, leaving 9 bases of the junction unmatched. In nucleotides, the CDR3 is TGTGCCAGTAGTATTTGGGACAGACTACCCAACACCATATATTTT. It specifies CASSIWDRLPNTIYF.

This chain joins TRBV30 and TRBJ1-3, with TRBD1 identical over 7 bases. Germline V gene data show CDR1 as GTSNPN and CDR2 as SVGIG (reference sequence). The CDR3 runs to 16 residues. V gave up 3 bases and J gave up 4 bases; unmatched junction bases: 12. The CDR3 region has the DNA TGTGCCTGGAGGGGGGGGACAGAATCCTTCGGAAACACCATATATTTT. Translating it yields CAWRGGTESFGNTIYF.

V usage is TRBV7-2 and J usage is TRBJ2-7; D might be TRBD1 (6 bases). The CDR3 totals 15 residues. V was clipped by 5 bases and J by 7 bases, with 21 bases between them. CDR1 SGHTA and CDR2 FQGNSA come from the germline V gene. The CDR3, as DNA: TGTGCCAGCAGCCCAACAGGGTCCGCCTCGGGGGAGCAGTACTTC. Translated: CASSPTGSASGEQYF.

The CDR3 bases are TGTGCCAGCAGTGTCCAGGACAGTTCTTCGGAGTTCTTC. This encodes CASSVQDSSSEFF. The V and J genes are TRBV6-4 and TRBJ2-1; D is perhaps TRBD1 (6 bases). The CDR3 sequence is 13 residues long. Germline CDR1 is MRHNA and CDR2 is SNTAGT. V lost 4 bases and J 14 bases, leaving 18 bases between the germline ends.

The chain uses TRBV19 and TRBJ2-1, with 7 positions matching TRBD2. The trim removed 4 bases at V and 8 bases at J, leaving 5 bases unmatched. The CDR3 contains 13 residues. The germline V gene has CDR1 LNHDA and CDR2 SQIVND (reference sequence). CDR3 residues: CASSTRTSYEQFF. The CDR3 coding sequence is TGTGCCAGTAGTACCCGGACTAGTTATGAGCAGTTCTTC.

The rearrangement uses TRBV7-3 and TRBJ1-6, with D unclear. V gave up 1 base and J gave up 10 bases, with 8 bases separating them. Germline loops: CDR1 SGHTA, CDR2 FQGTGA. This CDR3 is 13 amino acids long. Here the CDR3 reads CASSLMGSSPLHF. In DNA form, the CDR3 reads TGTGCCAGCAGCTTAATGGGCAGCTCACCCCTCCACTTT.

In the case of this clone: Other DNA sequences from this sample encode an identical CDR3 as well. The rearrangement uses TRBV7-2 and TRBJ1-2; 9 nucleotides line up with TRBD1. With 4 bases clipped from V and 2 bases from J, the junction kept 2 bases outside the gene matches. The CDR3 is 14 amino acids. Germline V gene data show CDR1 as SGHTA and CDR2 as FQGNSA. CDR3 in DNA: TGTGCCAGCAGCTCGGGGACAGGGAACTATGGCTACACCTTC. It codes for CASSSGTGNYGYTF. Full variable domain (remainder filled in from reference TRBV7-2 and TRBJ1-2): GAGVSQSPSNKVTEKGKDVELRCDPISGHTALYWYRQSLGQGLEFLIYFQGNSAPDKSGLPSDRFSAERTGGSVSTLTIQRTQQEDSAVYLCASSSGTGNYGYTFGSGTRLTVV.

CDR3 DNA: TGCGCCAGCAGCCGGACCCCTCTGGCAGATACGCAGTATTTT. Protein: CASSRTPLADTQYF. The chain employs TRBV4-1 and TRBJ2-3; D gene uncertain. This CDR3 is built from 14 residues. Germline V gene data show CDR1 as MGHRA and CDR2 as YSYEKL. V was trimmed by 4 bases and J by 4 bases, leaving 12 bases between them.

This clone has a single count. The V call is TRBV4-1, the J call TRBJ2-7; TRBD1 aligns across 9 bases. This CDR3 region has 15 residues. After removal of 3 bases from V and 3 bases from J, the junction contained 6 bases not matched to a gene. Germline V gene data show CDR1 as MGHRA and CDR2 as YSYEKL. The CDR3 DNA sequence: TGCGCCAGCAGCCACCCGGGACAGGGACACTACGAGCAGTACTTC. Protein product: CASSHPGQGHYEQYF.

This CDR3 reads CASSPRQGAGTGELFF. The CDR3, as DNA: TGTGCCAGCAGCCCCCGACAGGGGGCTGGCACCGGGGAGCTGTTTTTT. This sequence joins TRBV7-2 and TRBJ2-2, with 10 bases identical to TRBD1. V shed 5 bases and J 4 bases; nucleotides not matched to a gene: 7. CDR1 SGHTA and CDR2 FQGNSA come from the germline V gene. The CDR3 contains 16 residues.

V gene TRBV27 combines with J gene TRBJ2-5; TRBD1 aligns across 9 bases. The CDR3 runs 18 residues. Germline trimming cut 5 bases from V and 1 base from J; bases unmatched to any gene: 14. CDR1 MNHEY and CDR2 SMNVEV come from the germline V gene (reference sequence). The DNA of the CDR3 is TGTGCCAGCAGTCTAATTGTTGGGACAGGGCCCCTCCAAGAGACCCAGTACTTC. Translation: CASSLIVGTGPLQETQYF.

The J gene is TRBJ2-6, the V gene TRBV5-1; possible D gene TRBD1, 5 bases. The CDR3 totals 18 residues. Germline CDR1 SGHRS, CDR2 YFSETQ. V was cut by 1 base and J by 0 bases, with 14 bases left in between. In DNA, the CDR3 is TGCGCCAGCAGCTTGTCGACAGACCTACGCTCTGGGGCCAACGTCCTGACTTTC. This encodes CASSLSTDLRSGANVLTF.

This chain connects TRBV4-1 to TRBJ2-2; D is ambiguous. Germline CDR1 and CDR2: MGHRA and YSYEKL. The CDR3 loop spans 16 amino acids. Trimming stripped 1 base from V and 0 bases from J, with 9 bases between. CDR3 region: CASSQGPYANTGELFF. CDR3 nucleotide sequence: TGCGCCAGCAGCCAAGGGCCCTACGCGAACACCGGGGAGCTGTTTTTT.

The chain employs TRBV18 and TRBJ2-2; D unresolved. There are 12 residues in the CDR3. Germline-derived CDR1 and CDR2 are KGHSH and LQKENI. V gave up 2 bases and J gave up 2 bases, with 0 bases separating them. CDR3 sequence reads: CASSPNTGELFF. CDR3 bases: TGTGCCAGCTCACCAAACACCGGGGAGCTGTTTTTT.

The chain employs TRBV6-5 and TRBJ1-1; D not resolved. This CDR3 comprises 14 residues. Trimming pared 2 bases from V and 1 base from J, leaving 8 bases between. Germline V lookup: CDR1 MNHEY, CDR2 SVGAGI. The CDR3 reads CASSYGGGNTEAFF. CDR3 sequence (DNA): TGTGCCAGCAGTTACGGCGGAGGGAACACTGAAGCTTTCTTT.

The chain has TRBV29-1 and TRBJ1-5, with 9 bases identical to TRBD1. The CDR3 loop spans 13 amino acids. Germline CDR1 and CDR2: SQVTM and ANQGSEA. V dropped 4 bases and J dropped 2; count of bases not matched to a gene: 0. The CDR3 loop reads CSVGTGGNQPQHF. CDR3 DNA: TGCAGCGTTGGGACAGGGGGCAATCAGCCCCAGCATTTT.

The V and J genes are TRBV11-2 and TRBJ1-1; maybe TRBD1 (5 bases). Trimming removed 5 bases from V and 0 bases from J, with 10 bases in between. The CDR3 contains 14 residues. The germline gives CDR1 SGHAT, CDR2 FQNNGV. The CDR3 coding sequence is TGTGCCAGCAGCCCCAGGGATATGAACACTGAAGCTTTCTTT. Translating it yields CASSPRDMNTEAFF. The whole variable domain, filled in from reference TRBV11-2 and TRBJ1-1, reads EAGVAQSPRYKIIEKRQSVAFWCNPISGHATLYWYQQILGQGPKLLIQFQNNGVVDDSQLPKDRFSAERLKGVDSTLKIQPAKLEDSAVYLCASSPRDMNTEAFFGQGTRLTVV.

The chain recombines TRBV5-8 with TRBJ1-2, with D maybe TRBD1 (5 bases). The ends were cut back, 4 bases at V and 2 bases at J, with 9 bases in the middle. CDR3 size: 13 residues. Germline-derived CDR1 and CDR2 are SGHTS and YDEGEE. The CDR3 DNA reads TGTGCCAGCAGCCCGGGACTAAACTATGGCTACACCTTC. It encodes CASSPGLNYGYTF.